These 5 T cell receptor beta chains came from one sample sequenced in a study of T cells expressing NK-cell markers. TCRdb re-called the 5' RACE reads; one entry per CDR3 protein, DNA not given. This sample's table has roughly 180,000 distinct CDR3 sequences. Sequencing was done on a sample of blood T cells: a sorted CD56 or NKG2C T cell subset, CD4+ or CD8+ T cells, or bulk PBMC T cells (not recorded which). These receptors came from a man aged 18-69 years in good health.

The chain uses TRBV7-6 and TRBJ2-7; TCRdb returns TRBD1, unconfirmable since there is no DNA. Germline CDR1 reads SGHVS; CDR2 reads FNYEAQ. There are 14 residues in the CDR3. The CDR3 sequence: CASSEHQGNYEQYF. The entire variable domain, with the rest obtained from reference TRBV7-6 and TRBJ2-7, is as follows: GAGVSQSPRYKVTKRGQDVALRCDPISGHVSLYWYRQALGQGPEFLTYFNYEAQQDKSGLPNDRFSAERPEGSISTLTIQRTEQRDSAMYRCASSEHQGNYEQYFGPGTRLTVT.

This chain joins TRBV20-1 and TRBJ2-1; checking the TCRdb D call of TRBD1 is not possible without DNA. The CDR3 covers 14 residues. CDR1 is DFQATT and CDR2 is SNEGSKA in the germline V gene (reference sequence). The CDR3 loop reads CSAKPLGWGDEQFF.

This chain uses TRBV9 with TRBJ2-6; TCRdb gives TRBD1 as the D gene, but with no DNA this cannot be confirmed. CDR3 length: 14 amino acids. Germline assignment: CDR1 SGDLS and CDR2 YYNGEE. This CDR3 reads CASSPPAGANVLTF.

This chain links TRBV28 with TRBJ2-3. The CDR3 spans 15 residues. Germline loops: CDR1 MDHEN, CDR2 SYDVKM. This CDR3 is CASSPERRSTDTQYF. The full variable domain, its missing parts supplied by reference TRBV28 and TRBJ2-3, is DVKVTQSSRYLVKRTGEKVFLECVQDMDHENMFWYRQDPGLGLRLIYFSYDVKMKEKGDIPEGYSVSREKKERFSLILESASTNQTSMYLCASSPERRSTDTQYFGPGTRLTVL.

The chain employs TRBV5-4 and TRBJ2-1. Looked up from germline, CDR1 is SGHNT and CDR2 is YYREEE (reference sequence). CDR3 size: 14 residues. This CDR3 reads CASSLSDSYNEQFF. The variable domain in full, completed from reference TRBV5-4 and TRBJ2-1, reads ETGVTQSPTHLIKTRGQQVTLRCSSQSGHNTVSWYQQALGQGPQFIFQYYREEENGRGNFPPRFSGLQFPNYSSELNVNALELDDSALYLCASSLSDSYNEQFFGPGTRLTVL.